The next 8 T cell receptor beta chains were all read from a single sample in a study of blood T cell repertoires in COVID-19. TCRdb keeps only in-frame clones here, not all; method: immunoSEQ multiplex PCR. The table shows about 64,000 clones, with 70% to 90% occurring only once. The material sequenced was peripheral blood. The receptors stem from a man aged 45-65 years with active COVID-19.

The V and J genes are TRBV4-1 and TRBJ1-2; TRBD1 aligns across 7 bases. The CDR3 is made up of 14 amino acids. J was trimmed by 5 bases and V by 4 bases; bases with no gene match: 7. Germline lookup yields CDR1 MGHRA and CDR2 YSYEKL. This CDR3 is CASSRAGTAYGYTF. The CDR3 DNA reads as TGCGCCAGCAGCCGGGCCGGGACAGCTTATGGCTACACCTTC.

The chain is built from TRBV30 and TRBJ1-6; D remains ambiguous. V lost 0 bases and J lost 13, with 7 bases in between. Germline-derived CDR1 and CDR2 are GTSNPN and SVGIG (reference sequence). The CDR3 covers 11 residues. Written as DNA, the CDR3 is TGTGCCTGGAGTGTCTTTCCTCCCCTCCACTTT. Translated: CAWSVFPPLHF.

CDR3 sequence (DNA): TGTGCCAGCAGCTTTGGCGGGAGGGGGCAAGAGACCCAGTACTTC. Translation gives CASSFGGRGQETQYF. The chain joins TRBV7-2 to TRBJ2-5, with 9 bases that match TRBD2. CDR1 is SGHTA, CDR2 FQGNSA, per germline. Germline trimming cut 3 bases from V and 2 bases from J; bases unmatched to any gene: 4. The CDR3 loop spans 15 amino acids.

The chain joins TRBV5-6 to TRBJ2-1, with TRBD1 identical over 11 bases. The CDR3 consists of 17 residues. The J segment lost 1 base and the V segment lost 6 bases, leaving 9 bases of the junction unmatched. CDR1 and CDR2 (germline): SGHDT, YYEEEE. The CDR3 loop is CASNSGQGAFSYNEQFF. Here the CDR3 DNA reads TGTGCCAGCAACTCAGGACAGGGGGCTTTTTCCTACAATGAGCAGTTCTTC.

The V call is TRBV3-1 (or the pseudogene TRBV3-2), the J call TRBJ1-2; no firm D call. The V gene lost 4 bases and the J gene lost 8 bases, with 20 bases spanning the gap. The CDR3 sequence is 15 residues long. CDR1 and CDR2 from the germline V gene are LGHDT and YNNKEL (reference sequence). CDR3 nucleotides: TGTGCCAGCAGCCTCCTTTGGGAGGGCCAGCGGGGCTACACCTTC. It translates to CASSLLWEGQRGYTF.

V and J are TRBV5-1 and TRBJ2-2, with D perhaps TRBD2 (5 bases). Germline CDR1 reads SGHRS; CDR2 reads YFSETQ. The CDR3 length is 13 residues. Trimming took off 7 bases at V and 3 bases at J, with 10 bases between the two ends. The CDR3 nucleotides are TGCGCCAGCGGGTCCGGGGACACCGGGGAGCTGTTTTTT. Its protein is CASGSGDTGELFF.

CDR3 in DNA: TGTGCCAGTAGCAAAGGGACTAGCGGCTGGAGCTCCTACGAGCAGTACTTC. Its translation is CASSKGTSGWSSYEQYF. The genes are TRBV19 and TRBJ2-7, with 11 bases identical to TRBD2. V gave up 6 bases and J gave up 0 bases; unmatched junction bases: 10. This CDR3 is built from 17 residues. The germline CDR1 and CDR2 sequences are LNHDA and SQIVND (reference sequence).

The chain couples TRBV7-3 to TRBJ2-3, with 7 bases fitting TRBD2. This CDR3 contains 14 residues. Trimming removed 5 bases from V and 1 base from J; junction bases left unmatched: 3. From germline, CDR1 is SGHTA and CDR2 FQGTGA. Here the CDR3 reads CASSPAGGTDTQYF. DNA for the CDR3: TGTGCCAGCAGCCCTGCGGGGGGCACAGATACGCAGTATTTT.